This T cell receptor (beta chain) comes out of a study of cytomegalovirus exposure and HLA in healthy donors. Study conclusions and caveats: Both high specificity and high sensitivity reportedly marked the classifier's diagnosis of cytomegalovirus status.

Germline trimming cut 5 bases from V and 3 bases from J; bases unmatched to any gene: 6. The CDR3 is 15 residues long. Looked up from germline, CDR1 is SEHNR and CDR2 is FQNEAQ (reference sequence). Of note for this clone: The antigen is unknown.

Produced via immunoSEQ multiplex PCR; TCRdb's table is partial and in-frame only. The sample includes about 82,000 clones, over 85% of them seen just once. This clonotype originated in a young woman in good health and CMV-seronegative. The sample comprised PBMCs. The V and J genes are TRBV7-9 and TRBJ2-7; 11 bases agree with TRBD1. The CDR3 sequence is CASSRGQGVRYEQYF. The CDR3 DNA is TGTGCCAGCAGCCGGGGACAGGGGGTCCGCTACGAGCAGTACTTC.